The rows below give T cell receptor beta chains drawn from one sample of a study of blood T cell repertoires in COVID-19. Repertoires were generated with immunoSEQ multiplex PCR, while TCRdb's copy carries only in-frame clones and drops some. The profile shows about 170,000 clones, approximately 79% of them singletons. Sequencing used peripheral blood. These receptors were taken from a woman at least 80 years old with acute or convalescent COVID-19. Both conserved end residues are part of each CDR3. Fields, in order: CDR3 length, D gene, clone size, V gene, J gene, CDR3 DNA, CDR3 protein. A D gene is named only where the DNA matches it firmly. Size tells how often a clone was seen (once, few, many) or the class of an expanded clone, and some rows leave it out.

cdr3_length: 15; d_call: TRBD2; clone_size: .; v_call: TRBV5-4; j_call: TRBJ2-5; cdr3_nt: TGTGCCAGCAGCTACGGGACTACCAAGCGGGAGACCCAGTACTTC; cdr3_aa: CASSYGTTKRETQYF
cdr3_length: 13; d_call: .; clone_size: .; v_call: TRBV18; j_call: TRBJ2-7; cdr3_nt: TGTGCCAGCTCACCACTGGGGAGGCTCGAGCAGTACTTC; cdr3_aa: CASSPLGRLEQYF
cdr3_length: 14; d_call: TRBD1; clone_size: .; v_call: TRBV5-1; j_call: TRBJ2-6; cdr3_nt: TGCGCCAGCGGGACAGGGTCCGGGGCCAACGTCCTGACTTTC; cdr3_aa: CASGTGSGANVLTF
cdr3_length: 15; d_call: .; clone_size: few; v_call: TRBV19; j_call: TRBJ2-2; cdr3_nt: TGTGCCACAGACCGGGGCAGGGGGAACACCGGGGAGCTGTTTTTT; cdr3_aa: CATDRGRGNTGELFF
cdr3_length: 13; d_call: TRBD2; clone_size: .; v_call: TRBV2; j_call: TRBJ2-7; cdr3_nt: TGTGCCAGCAGGGGGGGGACCGGCTACGAGCAGTACTTC; cdr3_aa: CASRGGTGYEQYF
cdr3_length: 15; d_call: .; clone_size: .; v_call: TRBV28; j_call: TRBJ1-4; cdr3_nt: TGTGCCAGCGGGGAATGGACAGCAACTAATGAAAAACTGTTTTTT; cdr3_aa: CASGEWTATNEKLFF
cdr3_length: 14; d_call: TRBD1; clone_size: .; v_call: TRBV29-1; j_call: TRBJ2-7; cdr3_nt: TGCAGCGTTGAGTTGCCGGACAGGGGTTACGAGCAGTACTTC; cdr3_aa: CSVELPDRGYEQYF
cdr3_length: 13; d_call: .; clone_size: .; v_call: TRBV6-5; j_call: TRBJ2-7; cdr3_nt: TGTGCCAGCACTTTTGGCGGCCTCTACGAGCAGTACTTC; cdr3_aa: CASTFGGLYEQYF
cdr3_length: 16; d_call: .; clone_size: few; v_call: TRBV4-2; j_call: TRBJ2-2; cdr3_nt: TGTGCCAGCAGCCAAGAGGGCGGGGCGAACACCGGGGAGCTGTTTTTT; cdr3_aa: CASSQEGGANTGELFF
cdr3_length: 18; d_call: TRBD1; clone_size: .; v_call: TRBV27; j_call: TRBJ2-7; cdr3_nt: TGTGCCAGCAGTTTAAAAACAATCACGACAGGGAGCTCCTACGAGCAGTACTTC; cdr3_aa: CASSLKTITTGSSYEQYF
cdr3_length: 15; d_call: .; clone_size: .; v_call: TRBV9; j_call: TRBJ2-7; cdr3_nt: TGTGCCAGCAGCGTAGGCGGGGAAAGCTCCTACGAGCAGTACTTC; cdr3_aa: CASSVGGESSYEQYF
cdr3_length: 16; d_call: TRBD1; clone_size: .; v_call: TRBV3-1/TRBV3-2; j_call: TRBJ1-1; cdr3_nt: TGTGCCAGCAGCCCCGTACAGGGGGCTGGGAACACTGAAGCTTTCTTT; cdr3_aa: CASSPVQGAGNTEAFF
cdr3_length: 12; d_call: TRBD1; clone_size: .; v_call: TRBV29-1; j_call: TRBJ2-7; cdr3_nt: TGCAGCGCGACAGGGGGGTCCTACGAGCAGTACTTC; cdr3_aa: CSATGGSYEQYF
cdr3_length: 18; d_call: TRBD2; clone_size: .; v_call: TRBV27; j_call: TRBJ2-3; cdr3_nt: TGTGCCAGCAGTTCCCCGAGAGTGGTCGCGGGAGTGGCAGATACGCAGTATTTT; cdr3_aa: CASSSPRVVAGVADTQYF
cdr3_length: 15; d_call: TRBD2; clone_size: .; v_call: TRBV6-5; j_call: TRBJ2-1; cdr3_nt: TGTGCCAGCAGTTTCCTAGCGGGAGGGCATAATGAGCAGTTCTTC; cdr3_aa: CASSFLAGGHNEQFF
cdr3_length: 17; d_call: TRBD2; clone_size: .; v_call: TRBV14; j_call: TRBJ2-1; cdr3_nt: TGTGCCAGCAGCCCCAGGACTAGCGGGAGAAGTGGGAATGAGCAGTTCTTC; cdr3_aa: CASSPRTSGRSGNEQFF
cdr3_length: 16; d_call: .; clone_size: .; v_call: TRBV18; j_call: TRBJ2-3; cdr3_nt: TGTGCCAGCTCACCCCAACCCCCCGGGAACACAGATACGCAGTATTTT; cdr3_aa: CASSPQPPGNTDTQYF
cdr3_length: 13; d_call: TRBD1; clone_size: few; v_call: TRBV10-2; j_call: TRBJ2-7; cdr3_nt: TGCGCCAGCAGCGACAGGGTGCTCGGAGAGCAGTACTTC; cdr3_aa: CASSDRVLGEQYF
cdr3_length: 13; d_call: .; clone_size: .; v_call: TRBV10-1; j_call: TRBJ2-2; cdr3_nt: TGCGCCACCTCGAGGGGGGGCACCGGGGAGCTGTTTTTT; cdr3_aa: CATSRGGTGELFF
cdr3_length: 14; d_call: .; clone_size: .; v_call: TRBV2; j_call: TRBJ1-4; cdr3_nt: TGTGCCAGCAGTGAAGGACAGGCCGGGGAAAAACTGTTTTTT; cdr3_aa: CASSEGQAGEKLFF
cdr3_length: 14; d_call: .; clone_size: many; v_call: TRBV3-1/TRBV3-2; j_call: TRBJ2-2; cdr3_nt: TGTGCCAGCAGTCCTCGTCCGAACACCGGGGAGCTGTTTTTT; cdr3_aa: CASSPRPNTGELFF
cdr3_length: 14; d_call: TRBD1; clone_size: .; v_call: TRBV7-3; j_call: TRBJ1-2; cdr3_nt: TGTGCCAGCAGCCAAGGACAGGGCGGCTATGGCTACACCTTC; cdr3_aa: CASSQGQGGYGYTF
cdr3_length: 14; d_call: .; clone_size: .; v_call: TRBV6-5; j_call: TRBJ2-3; cdr3_nt: TGTGCCAGCAGACTCGCGACAGACACAGATACGCAGTATTTT; cdr3_aa: CASRLATDTDTQYF
cdr3_length: 15; d_call: TRBD1; clone_size: .; v_call: TRBV19; j_call: TRBJ2-3; cdr3_nt: TGTGCCAGTAACCTAGGGACAGGGAGTCTAGATACGCAGTATTTT; cdr3_aa: CASNLGTGSLDTQYF
cdr3_length: 16; d_call: TRBD1; clone_size: .; v_call: TRBV28; j_call: TRBJ2-3; cdr3_nt: TGTGCCAGCAGTCCAACAGGGGCCGCGAGCACAGATACGCAGTATTTT; cdr3_aa: CASSPTGAASTDTQYF
cdr3_length: 14; d_call: .; clone_size: .; v_call: TRBV19; j_call: TRBJ1-1; cdr3_nt: TGTGCCAGTACCCGGACACTTCCGAACACTGAAGCTTTCTTT; cdr3_aa: CASTRTLPNTEAFF
cdr3_length: 16; d_call: TRBD1; clone_size: .; v_call: TRBV18; j_call: TRBJ1-2; cdr3_nt: TGTGCCAGCTCACCACCCACGGGACAGGGGAACTATGGCTACACCTTC; cdr3_aa: CASSPPTGQGNYGYTF
cdr3_length: 16; d_call: .; clone_size: .; v_call: TRBV3-1/TRBV3-2; j_call: TRBJ1-3; cdr3_nt: TGTGCCAGCAGCCAACAGGGAGGCGGGAGCGGGAACACCATATATTTT; cdr3_aa: CASSQQGGGSGNTIYF
cdr3_length: 15; d_call: TRBD1; clone_size: .; v_call: TRBV28; j_call: TRBJ2-3; cdr3_nt: TGTGCCAGCCTGACCGGGACAGGGTTTACAGATACGCAGTATTTT; cdr3_aa: CASLTGTGFTDTQYF
cdr3_length: 17; d_call: TRBD1; clone_size: .; v_call: TRBV28; j_call: TRBJ1-5; cdr3_nt: TGTGCCAGCAGTTTCGTGACAGGGGGCGTAGGGATTCAGCCCCAGCATTTT; cdr3_aa: CASSFVTGGVGIQPQHF
cdr3_length: 14; d_call: TRBD2; clone_size: once; v_call: TRBV5-4; j_call: TRBJ2-7; cdr3_nt: TGTGCCAGCAGCTTGGGACTAGCGGGAGACGAGCAGTACTTC; cdr3_aa: CASSLGLAGDEQYF
cdr3_length: 13; d_call: .; clone_size: .; v_call: TRBV6-1; j_call: TRBJ2-3; cdr3_nt: TGTGCCAGCAGTGAAGATAATCCAGATACGCAGTATTTT; cdr3_aa: CASSEDNPDTQYF
cdr3_length: 15; d_call: TRBD1; clone_size: .; v_call: TRBV2; j_call: TRBJ2-7; cdr3_nt: TGTGCCAGCAGTGCCTCCCGGACAGGGCTCTACGAGCAGTACTTC; cdr3_aa: CASSASRTGLYEQYF
cdr3_length: 15; d_call: TRBD1; clone_size: .; v_call: TRBV6-1; j_call: TRBJ2-1; cdr3_nt: TGTGCCAGCAGTGAACAGGGGGTGTCCTACAATGAGCAGTTCTTC; cdr3_aa: CASSEQGVSYNEQFF
cdr3_length: 15; d_call: TRBD2; clone_size: few; v_call: TRBV30; j_call: TRBJ2-1; cdr3_nt: TGTGCCTGGATACCCGGCGGGAGTACCTACAATGAGCAGTTCTTC; cdr3_aa: CAWIPGGSTYNEQFF
cdr3_length: 16; d_call: TRBD1; clone_size: once; v_call: TRBV19; j_call: TRBJ1-4; cdr3_nt: TGTGCCAGTAGTATGGGTACAGGGGCAACTAATGAAAAACTGTTTTTT; cdr3_aa: CASSMGTGATNEKLFF
cdr3_length: 11; d_call: .; clone_size: .; v_call: TRBV19; j_call: TRBJ1-1; cdr3_nt: TGTGCCAGTAGTCGAGGGAATGAAGCTTTCTTT; cdr3_aa: CASSRGNEAFF
cdr3_length: 13; d_call: .; clone_size: .; v_call: TRBV12-3/TRBV12-4; j_call: TRBJ2-1; cdr3_nt: TGTGCCAGCAGTTACGGAGGAGAGAATGAGCAGTTCTTC; cdr3_aa: CASSYGGENEQFF
cdr3_length: 15; d_call: .; clone_size: .; v_call: TRBV7-2; j_call: TRBJ2-1; cdr3_nt: TGTGCCAGCAGCGTAGGGACTGACTCTTACAATGAGCAGTTCTTC; cdr3_aa: CASSVGTDSYNEQFF
cdr3_length: 14; d_call: .; clone_size: .; v_call: TRBV28; j_call: TRBJ1-1; cdr3_nt: TGTGCCAGCAGTGAGGGTTCTAGTGGTACTGAAGCTTTCTTT; cdr3_aa: CASSEGSSGTEAFF
cdr3_length: 15; d_call: .; clone_size: .; v_call: TRBV7-9; j_call: TRBJ2-2; cdr3_nt: TGTGCCAGCAGCGCGGGGACAGAGAACACCGGGGAGCTGTTTTTT; cdr3_aa: CASSAGTENTGELFF
cdr3_length: 15; d_call: .; clone_size: .; v_call: TRBV10-3; j_call: TRBJ2-2; cdr3_nt: TGTGCCATCAGTGGCAGACAGGTGAACACCGGGGAGCTGTTTTTT; cdr3_aa: CAISGRQVNTGELFF
cdr3_length: 17; d_call: .; clone_size: many; v_call: TRBV21-1; j_call: TRBJ2-7; cdr3_nt: TGTGCCAGCAGCATCGTAACCGGGACAGGTGAACTCTACGAGCAGTACTTC; cdr3_aa: CASSIVTGTGELYEQYF
cdr3_length: 16; d_call: TRBD2; clone_size: .; v_call: TRBV7-8; j_call: TRBJ2-1; cdr3_nt: TGTGCCAGCAGCCAAACTAGCGGGGGGCGGACCAATGAGCAGTTCTTC; cdr3_aa: CASSQTSGGRTNEQFF
cdr3_length: 16; d_call: TRBD2; clone_size: .; v_call: TRBV7-3; j_call: TRBJ2-2; cdr3_nt: TGTGCCAGCAGCTTATTAGCGGGAGATTTGGGAGGGGAGCTGTTTTTT; cdr3_aa: CASSLLAGDLGGELFF
cdr3_length: 15; d_call: TRBD1; clone_size: .; v_call: TRBV19; j_call: TRBJ1-2; cdr3_nt: TGTGCCAGTAGTGCCGGGACAGCTAACCTCTATGGCTACACCTTC; cdr3_aa: CASSAGTANLYGYTF
cdr3_length: 15; d_call: .; clone_size: .; v_call: TRBV18; j_call: TRBJ1-4; cdr3_nt: TGTGCCAGCTCACCTAGGACAGCAACTAATGAAAAACTGTTTTTT; cdr3_aa: CASSPRTATNEKLFF
cdr3_length: 13; d_call: TRBD1; clone_size: .; v_call: TRBV19; j_call: TRBJ1-5; cdr3_nt: TGTGCCACCCGGGACAGGGGAATTCAGCCCCAGCATTTT; cdr3_aa: CATRDRGIQPQHF
cdr3_length: 13; d_call: TRBD2; clone_size: .; v_call: TRBV4-1; j_call: TRBJ2-1; cdr3_nt: TGCGCCAGCAGCCGGACTAGGATCAATGAGCAGTTCTTC; cdr3_aa: CASSRTRINEQFF
cdr3_length: 15; d_call: .; clone_size: .; v_call: TRBV28; j_call: TRBJ1-5; cdr3_nt: TGTGCCAGCAGTTCTATGAGGGTCTTGAATCAGCCCCAGCATTTT; cdr3_aa: CASSSMRVLNQPQHF
cdr3_length: 14; d_call: .; clone_size: few; v_call: TRBV4-2; j_call: TRBJ2-7; cdr3_nt: TGTGCCAGCAGCAACTTAGGGGCGTCCTACGAGCAGTACTTC; cdr3_aa: CASSNLGASYEQYF
cdr3_length: 15; d_call: TRBD1; clone_size: few; v_call: TRBV2; j_call: TRBJ1-2; cdr3_nt: TGTGCCAGCAGTCAAGCAGGGGGCGCCAACTATGGCTACACCTTC; cdr3_aa: CASSQAGGANYGYTF